Listed below are T cell receptor beta chains from one sample, sequenced in a study of a mutant IDH1 vaccine in newly diagnosed glioma. Antigens for these TCRs are unknown. Only in-frame clones appear in the TCRdb table, and some are missing; sequencing was by immunoSEQ multiplex PCR. Among about 46,000 clones listed, roughly 84% were seen once. Sequencing was performed on PBMCs, taken from a glioma patient whose treatment included an IDH1 peptide vaccine. The receptor source for this set is a woman under 40 with glioma. Some clones in this sample may be carry-over from other donors' samples. The CDR3 runs from the conserved cysteine through the conserved F or W. D genes are given only for firm matches. Not every row has a clone size; where given, it reads once, few, many or a size class.

J gene	V gene	D gene	clone size	CDR3 DNA	CDR3 protein
TRBJ1-1	TRBV30	.	few	TGTGCCTGGAGTGTACGCAGGGTACGGCCTGAAGCTTTCTTT	CAWSVRRVRPEAFF
TRBJ2-7	TRBV6-6	.	.	TGTGCCAGCAGTTACTATCCCTACGAGCAGTACTTC	CASSYYPYEQYF
TRBJ2-7	TRBV29-1	.	.	TGCAGCGTTAAGACTGGCTCCTACGAGCAGTACTTC	CSVKTGSYEQYF
TRBJ2-3	TRBV9	.	.	TGTGCCAGCAGTGCGACGGGGGATACGCAGTATTTT	CASSATGDTQYF
TRBJ2-7	TRBV29-1	.	.	TGCAGCGTTGAGTGGGTGGCTTCCCGGGAGCAGTACTTC	CSVEWVASREQYF
TRBJ2-2	TRBV10-1	.	.	TGCGCCAGCAGTGCCAGGGGCGGGGAGCTGTTTTTT	CASSARGGELFF
TRBJ1-4	TRBV6-6	.	.	TGTGCCAGCAGTTACAAAACGGGGCTGGATGAAAAACTGTTTTTT	CASSYKTGLDEKLFF
TRBJ2-7	TRBV10-3	TRBD1	.	TGTGCCATCAGTCCGGGACAGTCCTACGAGCAGTACTTC	CAISPGQSYEQYF
TRBJ2-7	TRBV9	.	once	TGTGCCAGCAGCGTAGGGGGGGACGTAACCTACGAGCAGTACTTC	CASSVGGDVTYEQYF
TRBJ2-7	TRBV4-2	TRBD1	.	TGTGCCAGCAGCCCCTGGACAGGGGATCCGTCCTACGAGCAGTACTTC	CASSPWTGDPSYEQYF
TRBJ2-7	TRBV7-9	.	.	TGTGCCAGCAGCTCTAGACAGTCCTACGAGCAGTACTTC	CASSSRQSYEQYF
TRBJ2-6	TRBV9	TRBD2	.	TGTGCCAGCAGCCGGGGGGGGCCTAGCTCTGGGGCCAACGTCCTGACTTTC	CASSRGGPSSGANVLTF
TRBJ1-5	TRBV30	.	once	TGTGCCTGGAGTAAAGGGACGGCGCGGGGTTGGCCCCAGCATTTT	CAWSKGTARGWPQHF
TRBJ1-4	TRBV5-1	.	.	TGCGCCAGCAGCCCCTTGGGTGGTAATGAAAAACTGTTTTTT	CASSPLGGNEKLFF
TRBJ1-5	TRBV19	.	.	TGTGCCAGTACCCCTCCGGGACATCTAAACCAGCCCCAGCATTTT	CASTPPGHLNQPQHF
TRBJ1-2	TRBV27	.	.	TGTGCCAGCAGTTTAAGTGGGGCGCCTTCCTATGGCTACACCTTC	CASSLSGAPSYGYTF
TRBJ2-1	TRBV2	TRBD2	.	TGTGCCAGCAGGGGACTAGCGGGAACCTACAATGAGCAGTTCTTC	CASRGLAGTYNEQFF
TRBJ2-7	TRBV29-1	TRBD2	.	TGCAGCGCAGGAGCTAGCGGGAGTTTTCTCGAGCAGTACTTC	CSAGASGSFLEQYF
TRBJ1-1	TRBV25-1	.	once	TGTGCCAGCAGTGTCGGTAGGGAGGCTTTCTTT	CASSVGREAFF
TRBJ2-2	TRBV5-1	TRBD1	.	TGCGCCAGCAGCCCAGGGACAGCGAACACCGGGGAGCTGTTTTTT	CASSPGTANTGELFF
TRBJ1-3	TRBV5-4	.	.	TGTGCCAGCAGCCAAAGGTCGGGGGGCGGAGGAAACACCATATATTTT	CASSQRSGGGGNTIYF
TRBJ2-1	TRBV6-5	TRBD2	.	TGTGCCAGCGGTGGACTAGTAGGCAATGAGCAGTTCTTC	CASGGLVGNEQFF
TRBJ2-2	TRBV27	TRBD2	.	TGTGCCAGCAGTTTAACAGCGACTAGCGGCTATACCGGGGAGCTGTTTTTT	CASSLTATSGYTGELFF
TRBJ2-7	TRBV7-2	TRBD2	.	TGTGCCAGCAGCGTGCGACTAGCGGGAGTCGAGCAGTACTTC	CASSVRLAGVEQYF
TRBJ2-7	TRBV19	.	.	TGTGCCAGTAGTTGGGGGGAGAAGGGCGAGCAGTACTTC	CASSWGEKGEQYF
TRBJ1-5	TRBV4-1	.	few	TGCGCCAGCAGTCGTGGGGAGGGTGGCAATCAGCCCCAGCATTTT	CASSRGEGGNQPQHF
TRBJ1-5	TRBV6-1	.	.	TGTGCCAGCAGTGATGGGTGGGGTCAGCCCCAGCATTTT	CASSDGWGQPQHF
TRBJ2-6	TRBV19	.	.	TGTGCCAGTGTTAACAGGTTCATCTCTGGGGCCAACGTCCTGACTTTC	CASVNRFISGANVLTF
TRBJ1-2	TRBV11-2	TRBD1	.	TGTGCCAGCAGCGAGGGAGGGGGCGGCTATGGCTACACCTTC	CASSEGGGGYGYTF
TRBJ1-5	TRBV30	.	.	TGTGCCTGGAGTGCCCGGGGTGATCAGCCCCAGCATTTT	CAWSARGDQPQHF
TRBJ1-3	TRBV2	TRBD1	once	TGTGCCAGCAGTCTACAGGGGTCTGGAAACACCATATATTTT	CASSLQGSGNTIYF
TRBJ2-7	TRBV10-1	.	.	TGCGCCAGCAGCCCCAGGGTGCAGGGGCCCGGGGAGCAGTACTTC	CASSPRVQGPGEQYF
TRBJ1-1	TRBV14	.	once	TGTGCCAGCAGCCAAGATTGGCCAGTCACGAACACTGAAGCTTTCTTT	CASSQDWPVTNTEAFF
TRBJ2-7	TRBV30	TRBD2	.	TGTGCCTGGAGTGTGGGGGGGATGAGGGAGCAGTACTTC	CAWSVGGMREQYF
TRBJ2-2	TRBV19	TRBD2	.	TGTGCCAGTAGCGGGAGGGCCTTCGGGGAGCTGTTTTTT	CASSGRAFGELFF
TRBJ1-4	TRBV29-1	.	.	TGCAGCGTTGAATCCCCTCTTGATGGGGAAAAACTGTTTTTT	CSVESPLDGEKLFF
TRBJ2-6	TRBV6-5	.	.	TGTGCCAGCAGTTCAGGGGTTGGGGCCAACGTCCTGACTTTC	CASSSGVGANVLTF
TRBJ1-1	TRBV27	.	.	TGTGCCAGCAGTTTCGACAGGTGGGGGGACACTGAAGCTTTCTTT	CASSFDRWGDTEAFF
TRBJ1-5	TRBV6-5	.	.	TGTGCCAGCAGTTACTCGAACGGGGGGCTGCCCCAGCATTTT	CASSYSNGGLPQHF
TRBJ1-5	TRBV28	.	.	TGTGCCAGCCACAGGGTTTCGGTTTATAGCAATCAGCCCCAGCATTTT	CASHRVSVYSNQPQHF
TRBJ1-2	TRBV6-6	.	.	TGTGCCAGCAGTTACTCAGGGGTCGCCCGGGATGGCTACACCTTC	CASSYSGVARDGYTF
TRBJ1-1	TRBV19	.	few	TGTGCCAGTAGTATCGGGGCAGAGCGTGAGGCTTTCTTT	CASSIGAEREAFF
TRBJ2-7	TRBV7-8	.	.	TGTGCCAGCAGCTCCGACGGAGAGCAGTACTTC	CASSSDGEQYF
TRBJ2-5	TRBV9	.	.	TGTGCCAGCAGCCGTTCGGCGGGGCAGGGGTGGCCGACCCAGTACTTC	CASSRSAGQGWPTQYF
TRBJ1-5	TRBV6-1	.	.	TGTGCCAGCACCGAAGGGGGTTATCAGCCCCAGCATTTT	CASTEGGYQPQHF
TRBJ1-1	TRBV6-5	TRBD1	.	TGTGCCAGCAGTTTGAGGACAGGGCGGGACACTGAAGCTTTCTTT	CASSLRTGRDTEAFF
TRBJ2-3	TRBV30	.	.	TGTGCCTGGAGTGTAGGCGCGGCTACGCAGTATTTT	CAWSVGAATQYF
TRBJ1-3	TRBV5-1	.	.	TGCGCCAGCAGCTTGCTGGGGGACGTCAGAAACACCATATATTTT	CASSLLGDVRNTIYF
TRBJ1-4	TRBV4-2	.	.	TGTGCCAGCAGCCAAGGTCGGGAGTATGAAAAACTGTTTTTT	CASSQGREYEKLFF
TRBJ1-5	TRBV28	.	.	TGTGCCAGCAGTCTCCTTCAGGGTCAGGCCCAGCATTTT	CASSLLQGQAQHF
TRBJ2-2	TRBV6-6	.	once	TGTGCCAGCGGGCTACCCGGGGAGCTGTTTTTT	CASGLPGELFF
TRBJ1-2	TRBV29-1	.	.	TGCAGCGTGAGGGGAAGCTATGGCTACACCTTC	CSVRGSYGYTF
TRBJ2-7	TRBV7-9	TRBD2	.	TGTGCCAGCTCTCAGCGGGAGCGGGCCGAGCAGTACTTC	CASSQRERAEQYF